This TCR beta chain originates from a study of early T cells in non-severe SARS-CoV-2 infection. TCRdb recomputed calls from the 5' RACE reads with MiXCR, one row per CDR3 protein. The sample contains about 56,000 distinct CDR3 sequences, roughly 15% of which appear only once. The V and J ends lost 8 bases and 2 bases respectively, with 16 bases between them. CDR3 length equals 14 residues. This clonotype was seen more than once but under ten times. The chain couples TRBV12-3 or TRBV12-4 to TRBJ2-7; weak D call: TRBD1 (6 bases). The receptor was isolated from an adult who was a healthcare worker with PCR-confirmed SARS-CoV-2 infection or an uninfected control (not recorded which). Here the sequenced sample was whole blood, taken at baseline. DNA of the CDR3: TGTGCCAGCGCCCTTTTCCGGACAGCCTACGAGCAGTACTTC. It is translated as CASALFRTAYEQYF.